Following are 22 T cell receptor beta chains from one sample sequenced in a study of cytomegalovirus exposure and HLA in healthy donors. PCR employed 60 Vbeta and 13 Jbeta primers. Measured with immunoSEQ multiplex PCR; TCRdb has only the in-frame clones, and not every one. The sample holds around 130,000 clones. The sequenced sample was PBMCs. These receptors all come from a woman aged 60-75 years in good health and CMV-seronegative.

CDR3 protein: CASRGTGEQPQHF. The CDR3 bases are TGTGCCAGCAGGGGGACAGGGGAGCAGCCCCAGCATTTT. The V gene is TRBV2, the J gene TRBJ1-5, with 10 bases aligning to TRBD1. The CDR3 runs 13 residues. CDR1 SNHLY and CDR2 FYNNEI come from the germline V gene. Unmatched junction bases numbered 3, after V lost 6 bases and J lost 7 bases.

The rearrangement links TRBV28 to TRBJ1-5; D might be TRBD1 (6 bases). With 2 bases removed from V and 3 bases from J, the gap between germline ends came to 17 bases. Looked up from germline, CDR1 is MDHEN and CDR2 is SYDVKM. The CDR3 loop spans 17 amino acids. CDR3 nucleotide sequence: TGTGCCAGCAGTTTAGGGCCAGGGGCTATTACCAATCAGCCCCAGCATTTT. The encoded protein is CASSLGPGAITNQPQHF.

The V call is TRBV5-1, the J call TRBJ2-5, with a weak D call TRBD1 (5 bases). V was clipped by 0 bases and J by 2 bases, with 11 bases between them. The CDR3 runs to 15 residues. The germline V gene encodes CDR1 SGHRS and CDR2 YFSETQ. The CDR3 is CASSLADSRQETQYF. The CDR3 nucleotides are TGCGCCAGCAGCTTGGCCGACAGTAGACAAGAGACCCAGTACTTC.

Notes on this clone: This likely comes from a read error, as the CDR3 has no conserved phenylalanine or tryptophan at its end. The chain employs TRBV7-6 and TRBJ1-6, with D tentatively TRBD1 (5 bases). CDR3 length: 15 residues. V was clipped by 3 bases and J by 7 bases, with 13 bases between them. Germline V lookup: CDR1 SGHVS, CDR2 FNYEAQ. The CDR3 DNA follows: TGTGCCAGCAGCTTGGGCAGGGCCGTAAATTCACCCCTCCACCTT. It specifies CASSLGRAVNSPLHL.

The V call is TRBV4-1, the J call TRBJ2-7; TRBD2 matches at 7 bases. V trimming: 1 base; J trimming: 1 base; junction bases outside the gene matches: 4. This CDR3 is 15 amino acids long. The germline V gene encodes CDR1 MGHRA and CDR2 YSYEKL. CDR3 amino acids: CASSQVAGESYEQYF. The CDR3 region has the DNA TGCGCCAGCAGCCAAGTGGCGGGGGAGTCCTACGAGCAGTACTTC.

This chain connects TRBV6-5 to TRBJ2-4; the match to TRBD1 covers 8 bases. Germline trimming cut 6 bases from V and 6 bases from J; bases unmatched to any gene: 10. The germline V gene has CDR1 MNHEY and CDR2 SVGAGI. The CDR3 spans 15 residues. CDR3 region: CASRTSGTGSNIQYF. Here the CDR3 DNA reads TGTGCCAGCAGAACTTCCGGGACAGGTTCAAACATTCAGTACTTC.

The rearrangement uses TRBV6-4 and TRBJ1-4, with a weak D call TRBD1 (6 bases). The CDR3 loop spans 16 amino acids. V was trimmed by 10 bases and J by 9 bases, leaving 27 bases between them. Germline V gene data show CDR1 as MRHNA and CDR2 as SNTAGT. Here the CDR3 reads CANGRTNGTSFQKLFF. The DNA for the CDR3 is TGTGCCAACGGACGTACCAACGGGACAAGTTTTCAAAAACTGTTTTTT.

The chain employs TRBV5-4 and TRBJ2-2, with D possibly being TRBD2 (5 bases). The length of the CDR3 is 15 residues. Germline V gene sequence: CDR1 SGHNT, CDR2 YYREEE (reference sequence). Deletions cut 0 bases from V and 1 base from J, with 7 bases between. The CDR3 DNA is TGTGCCAGCAGCTTGGGCGGGCAGAACACCGGGGAGCTGTTTTTT. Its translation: CASSLGGQNTGELFF.

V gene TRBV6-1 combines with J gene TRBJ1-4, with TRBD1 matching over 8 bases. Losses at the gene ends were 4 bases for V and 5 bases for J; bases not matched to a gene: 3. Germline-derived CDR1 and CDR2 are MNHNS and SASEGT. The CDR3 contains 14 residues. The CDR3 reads CASSGGQANEKLFF. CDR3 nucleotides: TGTGCCAGCAGTGGGGGACAGGCCAATGAAAAACTGTTTTTT.

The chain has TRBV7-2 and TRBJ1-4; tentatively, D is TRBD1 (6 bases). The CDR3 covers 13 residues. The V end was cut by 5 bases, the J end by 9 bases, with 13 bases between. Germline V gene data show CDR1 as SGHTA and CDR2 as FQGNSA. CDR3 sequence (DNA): TGTGCCAGCAGCGCCTACAGGGAGCAAAAACTGTTTTTT. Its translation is CASSAYREQKLFF.

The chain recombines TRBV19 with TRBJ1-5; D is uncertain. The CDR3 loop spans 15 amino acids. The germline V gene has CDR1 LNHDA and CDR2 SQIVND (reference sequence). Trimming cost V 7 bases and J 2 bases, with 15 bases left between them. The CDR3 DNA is TGTGCCAGTAACCCCGTAGGCGGAGGCAATCAGCCCCAGCATTTT. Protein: CASNPVGGGNQPQHF. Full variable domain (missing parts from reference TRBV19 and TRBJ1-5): DGGITQSPKYLFRKEGQNVTLSCEQNLNHDAMYWYRQDPGQGLRLIYYSQIVNDFQKGDIAEGYSVSREKKESFPLTVTSAQKNPTAFYLCASNPVGGGNQPQHFGDGTRLSIL.

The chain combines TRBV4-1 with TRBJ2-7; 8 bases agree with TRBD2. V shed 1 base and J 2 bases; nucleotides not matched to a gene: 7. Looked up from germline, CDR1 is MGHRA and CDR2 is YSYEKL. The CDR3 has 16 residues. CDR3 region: CASSQAGTRATYEQYF. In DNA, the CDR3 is TGCGCCAGCAGCCAAGCCGGGACTAGGGCCACCTACGAGCAGTACTTC.

The CDR3 is CASRRDYSSTDTQYF. Written as DNA, the CDR3 is TGTGCCAGCAGACGGGACTATTCTAGCACAGATACGCAGTATTTT. V is TRBV6-5 and J is TRBJ2-3; 7 bases are shared with TRBD2. The junction had 6 bases not matched to a gene; V was cut back by 6 bases and J by 0 bases. Germline CDR1 and CDR2: MNHEY and SVGAGI. The CDR3 has 15 residues.

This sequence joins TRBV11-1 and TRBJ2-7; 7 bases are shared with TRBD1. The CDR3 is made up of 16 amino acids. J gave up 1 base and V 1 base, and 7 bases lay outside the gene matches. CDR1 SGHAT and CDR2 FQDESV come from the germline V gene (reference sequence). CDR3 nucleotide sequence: TGTGCCAGCAGCTTAGGGAACAGGGGAAAGTCCTACGAGCAGTACTTC. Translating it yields CASSLGNRGKSYEQYF.

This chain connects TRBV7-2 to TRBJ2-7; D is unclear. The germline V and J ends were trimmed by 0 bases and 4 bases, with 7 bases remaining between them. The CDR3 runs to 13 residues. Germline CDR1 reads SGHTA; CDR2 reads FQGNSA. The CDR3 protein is CASSLASEYEQYF. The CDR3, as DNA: TGTGCCAGCAGCTTAGCGTCAGAATACGAGCAGTACTTC. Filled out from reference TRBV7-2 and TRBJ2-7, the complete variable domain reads GAGVSQSPSNKVTEKGKDVELRCDPISGHTALYWYRQSLGQGLEFLIYFQGNSAPDKSGLPSDRFSAERTGGSVSTLTIQRTQQEDSAVYLCASSLASEYEQYFGPGTRLTVT.

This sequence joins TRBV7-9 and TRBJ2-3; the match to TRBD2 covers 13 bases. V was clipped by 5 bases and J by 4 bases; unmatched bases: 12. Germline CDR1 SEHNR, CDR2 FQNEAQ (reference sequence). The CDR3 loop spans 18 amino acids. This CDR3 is CASSPQLAGGPGADTQYF. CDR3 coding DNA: TGTGCCAGCAGCCCGCAACTAGCGGGAGGGCCGGGGGCAGATACGCAGTATTTT.

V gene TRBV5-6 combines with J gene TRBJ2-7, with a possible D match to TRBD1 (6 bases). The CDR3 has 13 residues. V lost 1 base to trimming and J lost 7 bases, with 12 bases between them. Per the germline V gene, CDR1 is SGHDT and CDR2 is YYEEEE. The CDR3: CASSLYRAREQYF. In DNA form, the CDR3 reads TGTGCCAGCAGCTTGTACAGGGCGAGGGAGCAGTACTTC.

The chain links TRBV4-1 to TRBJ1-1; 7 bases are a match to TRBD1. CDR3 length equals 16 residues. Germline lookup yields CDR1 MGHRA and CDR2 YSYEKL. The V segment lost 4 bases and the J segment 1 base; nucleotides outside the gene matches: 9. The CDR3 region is CASSPRTGAGNTEAFF. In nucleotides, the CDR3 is TGCGCCAGCAGCCCGCGGACAGGAGCTGGGAACACTGAAGCTTTCTTT.

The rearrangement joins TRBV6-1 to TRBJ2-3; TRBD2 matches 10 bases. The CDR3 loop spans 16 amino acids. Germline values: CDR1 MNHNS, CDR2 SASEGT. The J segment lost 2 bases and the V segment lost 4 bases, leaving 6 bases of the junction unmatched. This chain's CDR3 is CASSVLLAGDTDTQYF. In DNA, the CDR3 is TGTGCCAGCAGTGTGCTCCTAGCGGGGGACACAGATACGCAGTATTTT.

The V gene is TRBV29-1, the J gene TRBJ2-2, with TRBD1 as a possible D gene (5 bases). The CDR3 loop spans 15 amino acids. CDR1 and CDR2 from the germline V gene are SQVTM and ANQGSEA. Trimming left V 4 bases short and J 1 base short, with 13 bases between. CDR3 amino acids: CSVGHFTGNTGELFF. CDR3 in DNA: TGCAGCGTTGGACATTTCACAGGGAACACCGGGGAGCTGTTTTTT.

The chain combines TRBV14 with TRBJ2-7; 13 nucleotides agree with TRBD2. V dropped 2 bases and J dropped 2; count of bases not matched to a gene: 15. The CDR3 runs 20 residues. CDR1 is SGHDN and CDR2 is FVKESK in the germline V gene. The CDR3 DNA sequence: TGTGCCAGCAGCCAAATCGAAGGGGGCGCCGGGACTAGCGGGGCCTACGAGCAGTACTTC. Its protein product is CASSQIEGGAGTSGAYEQYF. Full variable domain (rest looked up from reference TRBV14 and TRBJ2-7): EAGVTQFPSHSVIEKGQTVTLRCDPISGHDNLYWYRRVMGKEIKFLLHFVKESKQDESGMPNNRFLAERTGGTYSTLKVQPAELEDSGVYFCASSQIEGGAGTSGAYEQYFGPGTRLTVT.

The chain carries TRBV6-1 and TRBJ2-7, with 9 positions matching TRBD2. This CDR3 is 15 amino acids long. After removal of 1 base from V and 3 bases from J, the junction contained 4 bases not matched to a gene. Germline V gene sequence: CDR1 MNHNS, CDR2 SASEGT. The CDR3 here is CASSEVGLARYEQYF. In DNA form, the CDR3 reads TGTGCCAGCAGTGAAGTGGGACTAGCACGCTACGAGCAGTACTTC.